This entry describes one T cell receptor (beta chain). This specimen belongs to a study of blood T cell repertoires in COVID-19. Overall study context: Whether acute or convalescent, the COVID-19 samples came from the United States, Italy and Spain.

The repertoire was sequenced with immunoSEQ multiplex PCR; TCRdb's copy has only in-frame clones and lacks some. The sample carries around 190,000 clones, roughly 77% recorded once. The TCR comes from a man aged 40-50 years who had recovered from COVID-19. Sequencing was performed on PBMCs or T cells enriched from blood (not recorded which).

The CDR3 nucleotides are TGTGCCTGGATTAAAGGAGCCATCTCCTATGGCTACACCTTC. It codes for CAWIKGAISYGYTF. The rearrangement joins TRBV30 to TRBJ1-2; D remains unclear. V dropped 4 bases and J dropped 4 bases, with 16 bases sitting between them. Germline V gene data show CDR1 as GTSNPN and CDR2 as SVGIG (reference sequence). This CDR3 spans 14 amino acids.